This T cell receptor beta chain derives from a study of control samples from healthy donors and cancer patients. Trimming took 6 bases from V and 4 from J; bases not matched to a gene: 3. This CDR3 comprises 13 residues. The V gene's germline CDR1 is MRHNA and CDR2 SNTAGT. Some clones are missing from TCRdb's copy, which holds only in-frame ones; the method was immunoSEQ multiplex PCR. Counted here are tens of thousands of clones, more than 85% occurring once; the ten biggest clones make up just under 4%. Sequenced: blood. This chain uses TRBV6-4 with TRBJ2-3; 8 nucleotides agree with TRBD2. The TCR was taken from a woman between 50 and 59 years old in good health. CDR3 loop: CASSGGEADTQYF. The CDR3 bases are TGTGCCAGCAGCGGGGGGGAAGCAGATACGCAGTATTTT.